A selection of T cell receptor beta chains follows, all from one sample in a study of blood T cell repertoires in COVID-19. TCRdb keeps only in-frame clones here, not all; method: immunoSEQ multiplex PCR. Among 300,000 to 400,000 clones listed, 88% were seen once. Source material: peripheral blood. The origin of the receptors is a woman aged 25 to 39 with COVID-19, enrolled during active disease. Each CDR3 is given with its conserved first and last residue. The D gene is left open where the match is weak. For some rows the clone size is stated as once, few or many, or as a class when expanded; others skip it.

len: 15
abundance: NA
j_gene: TRBJ1-1
d_gene: NA
v_gene: TRBV19
CDR3aa: CASSIGQFGNTEAFF
CDR3nt: TGTGCCAGTAGTATTGGACAATTCGGGAACACTGAAGCTTTCTTT

len: 13
abundance: NA
j_gene: TRBJ1-3
d_gene: NA
v_gene: TRBV30
CDR3aa: CAWRESSGNTIYF
CDR3nt: TGTGCCTGGAGGGAGTCCTCTGGAAACACCATATATTTT

len: 15
abundance: few
j_gene: TRBJ1-2
d_gene: NA
v_gene: TRBV6-6
CDR3aa: CASSYSADRPYGYTF
CDR3nt: TGTGCCAGCAGTTACTCGGCCGACAGGCCCTATGGCTACACCTTC

len: 13
abundance: once
j_gene: TRBJ1-2
d_gene: NA
v_gene: TRBV5-1
CDR3aa: CASSLDSDYGYTF
CDR3nt: TGCGCCAGCAGCTTAGACAGCGACTATGGCTACACCTTC

len: 15
abundance: NA
j_gene: TRBJ2-3
d_gene: NA
v_gene: TRBV7-3
CDR3aa: CASSLTGGGTDTQYF
CDR3nt: TGTGCCAGCAGCTTAACGGGCGGGGGCACAGATACGCAGTATTTT

len: 13
abundance: NA
j_gene: TRBJ1-2
d_gene: NA
v_gene: TRBV5-1
CDR3aa: CASSLVQNYGYTF
CDR3nt: TGCGCCAGCAGCTTGGTACAGAACTATGGCTACACCTTC

len: 15
abundance: NA
j_gene: TRBJ2-2
d_gene: NA
v_gene: TRBV5-8
CDR3aa: CASNRYLRNTGELFF
CDR3nt: TGTGCCAGCAACCGATATCTAAGGAACACCGGGGAGCTGTTTTTT

len: 14
abundance: NA
j_gene: TRBJ2-3
d_gene: NA
v_gene: TRBV29-1
CDR3aa: CSVTTGYNTDTQYF
CDR3nt: TGCAGCGTTACCACAGGTTATAACACAGATACGCAGTATTTT

len: 17
abundance: NA
j_gene: TRBJ2-2
d_gene: NA
v_gene: TRBV6-2/TRBV6-3
CDR3aa: CASSAYGHQLNTGELFF
CDR3nt: TGTGCCAGCAGTGCATACGGACACCAGCTAAACACCGGGGAGCTGTTTTTT

len: 13
abundance: few
j_gene: TRBJ2-7
d_gene: NA
v_gene: TRBV7-9
CDR3aa: CASSPPNSYEQYF
CDR3nt: TGTGCCAGCAGCCCCCCAAACTCCTACGAGCAGTACTTC

len: 16
abundance: once
j_gene: TRBJ1-3
d_gene: NA
v_gene: TRBV5-4
CDR3aa: CASSLTRDLSGNTIYF
CDR3nt: TGTGCCAGCAGCTTGACCCGGGACTTGTCTGGAAACACCATATATTTT

len: 15
abundance: NA
j_gene: TRBJ1-2
d_gene: NA
v_gene: TRBV28
CDR3aa: CASKIGGEANYGYTF
CDR3nt: TGTGCCAGCAAAATCGGAGGGGAAGCTAACTATGGCTACACCTTC

len: 14
abundance: NA
j_gene: TRBJ1-2
d_gene: NA
v_gene: TRBV2
CDR3aa: CASSLLRDGGGYTF
CDR3nt: TGTGCCAGCAGTCTACTCCGGGACGGGGGTGGCTACACCTTC

len: 14
abundance: NA
j_gene: TRBJ1-2
d_gene: TRBD1
v_gene: TRBV3-1/TRBV3-2
CDR3aa: CASSPRGLDYGYTF
CDR3nt: TGTGCCAGCAGCCCCAGGGGGCTTGACTATGGCTACACCTTC

len: 15
abundance: few
j_gene: TRBJ1-2
d_gene: NA
v_gene: TRBV18
CDR3aa: CASSPSTGIGYGYTF
CDR3nt: TGTGCCAGCTCACCTTCCACGGGTATCGGCTATGGCTACACCTTC

len: 14
abundance: NA
j_gene: TRBJ1-3
d_gene: NA
v_gene: TRBV19
CDR3aa: CASSGGATGNTIYF
CDR3nt: TGTGCCAGTAGTGGAGGAGCAACCGGAAACACCATATATTTT

len: 16
abundance: once
j_gene: TRBJ2-2
d_gene: NA
v_gene: TRBV19
CDR3aa: CASSRTGTIYDGELFF
CDR3nt: TGTGCCAGTAGTAGGACCGGGACAATTTATGACGGGGAGCTGTTTTTT

len: 17
abundance: NA
j_gene: TRBJ1-3
d_gene: TRBD1
v_gene: TRBV5-4
CDR3aa: CASSKAPTGSSGNTIYF
CDR3nt: TGTGCCAGCAGCAAAGCCCCGACAGGGTCTTCTGGAAACACCATATATTTT

len: 13
abundance: few
j_gene: TRBJ2-2
d_gene: NA
v_gene: TRBV2
CDR3aa: CASSRRVGGELFF
CDR3nt: TGTGCCAGCAGCAGGCGCGTAGGCGGGGAGCTGTTTTTT

len: 13
abundance: once
j_gene: TRBJ2-2
d_gene: NA
v_gene: TRBV19
CDR3aa: CASSIWNTGELFF
CDR3nt: TGTGCCAGTAGTATCTGGAACACCGGGGAGCTGTTTTTT

len: 14
abundance: NA
j_gene: TRBJ1-2
d_gene: NA
v_gene: TRBV28
CDR3aa: CATAGAGVYYGYTF
CDR3nt: TGTGCCACAGCCGGGGCAGGGGTTTACTATGGCTACACCTTC

len: 16
abundance: NA
j_gene: TRBJ2-5
d_gene: TRBD2
v_gene: TRBV11-2
CDR3aa: CASSFEGPGGQETQYF
CDR3nt: TGTGCCAGCAGCTTTGAGGGGCCGGGGGGCCAAGAGACCCAGTACTTC

len: 14
abundance: NA
j_gene: TRBJ2-3
d_gene: NA
v_gene: TRBV6-5
CDR3aa: CASSLRWGADTQYF
CDR3nt: TGTGCCAGCAGTCTCCGGTGGGGGGCAGATACGCAGTATTTT

len: 15
abundance: once
j_gene: TRBJ1-5
d_gene: TRBD1
v_gene: TRBV5-1
CDR3aa: CASSPWDSQNQPQHF
CDR3nt: TGCGCCAGCAGCCCCTGGGACAGCCAGAATCAGCCCCAGCATTTT

len: 13
abundance: NA
j_gene: TRBJ2-7
d_gene: TRBD2
v_gene: TRBV5-4
CDR3aa: CASSPREASEQYF
CDR3nt: TGTGCCAGCAGCCCCCGGGAGGCATCAGAGCAGTACTTC

len: 16
abundance: NA
j_gene: TRBJ2-1
d_gene: NA
v_gene: TRBV7-2
CDR3aa: CASSLELRARGNEQFF
CDR3nt: TGTGCCAGCAGCTTAGAACTACGGGCCCGGGGGAATGAGCAGTTCTTC

len: 14
abundance: NA
j_gene: TRBJ2-7
d_gene: NA
v_gene: TRBV2
CDR3aa: CASSAGTEVYEQYF
CDR3nt: TGTGCCAGCAGTGCAGGGACTGAAGTATACGAGCAGTACTTC

len: 14
abundance: once
j_gene: TRBJ1-6
d_gene: TRBD1
v_gene: TRBV5-4
CDR3aa: CASSQTGGNSPLHF
CDR3nt: TGTGCCAGCAGCCAGACAGGGGGCAATTCACCCCTCCACTTT

len: 15
abundance: NA
j_gene: TRBJ2-7
d_gene: TRBD2
v_gene: TRBV27
CDR3aa: CASSLSSGGANEQYF
CDR3nt: TGTGCCAGCAGTTTAAGTAGCGGGGGGGCCAACGAGCAGTACTTC

len: 13
abundance: NA
j_gene: TRBJ1-5
d_gene: NA
v_gene: TRBV6-5
CDR3aa: CASSYVLNQPQHF
CDR3nt: TGTGCCAGCAGTTATGTTCTCAATCAGCCCCAGCATTTT

len: 15
abundance: NA
j_gene: TRBJ1-3
d_gene: TRBD1
v_gene: TRBV5-1
CDR3aa: CASSLDRGSGNTIYF
CDR3nt: TGCGCCAGCAGCTTGGACAGGGGCTCTGGAAACACCATATATTTT

len: 14
abundance: NA
j_gene: TRBJ1-2
d_gene: TRBD1
v_gene: TRBV6-5
CDR3aa: CASSSPGGAAGYTF
CDR3nt: TGTGCCAGCAGTTCTCCAGGGGGCGCTGCCGGCTACACCTTC

len: 15
abundance: NA
j_gene: TRBJ1-1
d_gene: TRBD1
v_gene: TRBV18
CDR3aa: CASSLIATGSTEAFF
CDR3nt: TGTGCCAGCTCCCTTATAGCGACAGGGAGCACTGAAGCTTTCTTT

len: 12
abundance: NA
j_gene: TRBJ2-7
d_gene: NA
v_gene: TRBV27
CDR3aa: CASGDSSYEQYF
CDR3nt: TGTGCCAGCGGCGACTCCTCCTACGAGCAGTACTTC

len: 14
abundance: NA
j_gene: TRBJ1-2
d_gene: NA
v_gene: TRBV19
CDR3aa: CASSIDRANYGYTF
CDR3nt: TGTGCCAGTAGTATAGATAGAGCTAACTATGGCTACACCTTC

len: 15
abundance: NA
j_gene: TRBJ2-7
d_gene: TRBD2
v_gene: TRBV9
CDR3aa: CASSVGSSGVYEQYF
CDR3nt: TGTGCCAGCAGCGTTGGGTCTAGCGGGGTATACGAGCAGTACTTC

len: 16
abundance: few
j_gene: TRBJ2-2
d_gene: TRBD2
v_gene: TRBV18
CDR3aa: CASSPVAGGNTGELFF
CDR3nt: TGTGCCAGCTCACCAGTGGCGGGGGGCAACACCGGGGAGCTGTTTTTT

len: 16
abundance: NA
j_gene: TRBJ1-6
d_gene: NA
v_gene: TRBV7-2
CDR3aa: CASSNDAAVTNSPLHF
CDR3nt: TGTGCCAGCAGTAACGACGCGGCGGTTACTAATTCACCCCTCCACTTT

len: 12
abundance: NA
j_gene: TRBJ1-2
d_gene: NA
v_gene: TRBV28
CDR3aa: CASGTLNYGYTF
CDR3nt: TGTGCCAGTGGGACACTCAACTATGGCTACACCTTC

len: 13
abundance: NA
j_gene: TRBJ1-2
d_gene: TRBD1
v_gene: TRBV19
CDR3aa: CASTDWDSYGYTF
CDR3nt: TGTGCCAGTACCGACTGGGACAGCTATGGCTACACCTTC

len: 15
abundance: NA
j_gene: TRBJ1-2
d_gene: TRBD1
v_gene: TRBV25-1
CDR3aa: CASSGGDREGYGYTF
CDR3nt: TGTGCCAGCAGTGGAGGGGACAGGGAGGGCTATGGCTACACCTTC

len: 15
abundance: NA
j_gene: TRBJ1-6
d_gene: TRBD1
v_gene: TRBV7-8
CDR3aa: CASSKGQVENSPLHF
CDR3nt: TGTGCCAGCAGCAAAGGACAGGTCGAGAATTCACCCCTCCACTTT

len: 14
abundance: once
j_gene: TRBJ1-2
d_gene: TRBD1
v_gene: TRBV30
CDR3aa: CAWRAGQGTYGYTF
CDR3nt: TGTGCCTGGAGGGCAGGACAGGGGACCTATGGCTACACCTTC

len: 13
abundance: NA
j_gene: TRBJ1-5
d_gene: NA
v_gene: TRBV7-9
CDR3aa: CASSLSGNQPQHF
CDR3nt: TGTGCCAGCAGCTTATCAGGGAATCAGCCCCAGCATTTT

len: 14
abundance: NA
j_gene: TRBJ1-1
d_gene: NA
v_gene: TRBV3-1/TRBV3-2
CDR3aa: CASRNRDRGTEAFF
CDR3nt: TGTGCCAGCAGAAATCGGGACCGGGGGACTGAAGCTTTCTTT

len: 13
abundance: NA
j_gene: TRBJ2-3
d_gene: NA
v_gene: TRBV12-3/TRBV12-4
CDR3aa: CASSLTGPDTQYF
CDR3nt: TGTGCCAGCAGTTTAACAGGGCCAGATACGCAGTATTTT

len: 13
abundance: NA
j_gene: TRBJ1-5
d_gene: NA
v_gene: TRBV12-3/TRBV12-4
CDR3aa: CASSPDRNQPQHF
CDR3nt: TGTGCCAGCAGCCCCGACAGGAATCAGCCCCAGCATTTT

len: 16
abundance: NA
j_gene: TRBJ2-1
d_gene: TRBD2
v_gene: TRBV5-1
CDR3aa: CASSLLAGGPFNEQFF
CDR3nt: TGCGCCAGCAGCCTTTTAGCGGGGGGGCCTTTCAATGAGCAGTTCTTC

len: 16
abundance: once
j_gene: TRBJ1-6
d_gene: TRBD1
v_gene: TRBV12-5
CDR3aa: CASGLTDREGNSPLHF
CDR3nt: TGTGCTAGTGGCTTGACCGACAGGGAAGGTAATTCACCCCTCCACTTT

len: 14
abundance: NA
j_gene: TRBJ2-5
d_gene: TRBD1
v_gene: TRBV6-5
CDR3aa: CASSLNRGMETQYF
CDR3nt: TGTGCCAGCAGTTTGAACAGGGGAATGGAGACCCAGTACTTC

len: 15
abundance: few
j_gene: TRBJ2-3
d_gene: NA
v_gene: TRBV7-6
CDR3aa: CASSPRQFRTDTQYF
CDR3nt: TGTGCCAGCAGCCCGCGACAGTTCCGGACAGATACGCAGTATTTT

len: 15
abundance: NA
j_gene: TRBJ1-4
d_gene: NA
v_gene: TRBV5-4
CDR3aa: CASSFQGTTNEKLFF
CDR3nt: TGTGCCAGCAGCTTTCAGGGGACAACTAATGAAAAACTGTTTTTT

len: 13
abundance: NA
j_gene: TRBJ1-5
d_gene: NA
v_gene: TRBV7-2
CDR3aa: CASSFRGSEPQHF
CDR3nt: TGTGCCAGCAGCTTCCGGGGGAGTGAGCCCCAGCATTTT

len: 15
abundance: NA
j_gene: TRBJ1-2
d_gene: NA
v_gene: TRBV28
CDR3aa: CASSLEGAQIYGYTF
CDR3nt: TGTGCCAGCAGTCTCGAAGGGGCGCAGATCTATGGCTACACCTTC